The 20 T cell receptor beta chains presented below share a single source sample, sequenced in a study of glioma-infiltrating T cells after dendritic cell vaccination. Produced via immunoSEQ multiplex PCR; TCRdb's table is partial and in-frame only. The data contain over 90,000 clones, around 80% of them singletons. Time point meaning: after dendritic cell vaccination, including at tumor progression/relapse. The sequencing used blood, collected after dendritic cell vaccination. These receptors were taken from a human donor with glioblastoma.

The gene calls are TRBV28 and TRBJ2-7; 8 bases agree with TRBD2. The CDR3 runs 15 residues. V shed 6 bases and J 0 bases; nucleotides not matched to a gene: 7. CDR1 and CDR2 (germline): MDHEN, SYDVKM. This CDR3 reads CASSRSGTSSYEQYF. The CDR3 DNA is TGTGCCAGCAGCCGTAGCGGGACGAGCTCCTACGAGCAGTACTTC.

This chain's CDR3 is CASTSTLAVYNEQFF. CDR3 sequence (DNA): TGTGCCAGCACGTCTACACTAGCGGTATACAATGAGCAGTTCTTC. The chain carries TRBV2 and TRBJ2-1; 8 bases map to TRBD2. Losses at the gene ends were 7 bases for V and 4 bases for J; bases not matched to a gene: 9. CDR1 is SNHLY, CDR2 FYNNEI, per germline. The CDR3 has 15 amino acids. The full variable domain, with the rest looked up from reference TRBV2 and TRBJ2-1, is EPEVTQTPSHQVTQMGQEVILRCVPISNHLYFYWYRQILGQKVEFLVSFYNNEISEKSEIFDDQFSVERPDGSNFTLKIRSTKLEDSAMYFCASTSTLAVYNEQFFGPGTRLTVL.

This sequence joins TRBV5-1 and TRBJ2-3; 13 nucleotides agree with TRBD2. V was pared by 1 base and J by 4 bases, with 3 bases of the junction left unmatched. The CDR3 sequence is 16 residues long. Per the germline V gene, CDR1 is SGHRS and CDR2 is YFSETQ. CDR3 loop: CASSLTTSGGADTQYF. In nucleotides, the CDR3 is TGCGCCAGCAGCTTGACTACTAGCGGGGGGGCAGATACGCAGTATTTT. The full variable domain, with the rest looked up from reference TRBV5-1 and TRBJ2-3, is KAGVTQTPRYLIKTRGQQVTLSCSPISGHRSVSWYQQTPGQGLQFLFEYFSETQRNKGNFPGRFSGRQFSNSRSEMNVSTLELGDSALYLCASSLTTSGGADTQYFGPGTRLTVL.

The genes are TRBV10-3 and TRBJ2-3; tentative D call: TRBD2 (6 bases). From germline, CDR1 is ENHRY and CDR2 SYGVKD. Trimming took 3 bases from V and 0 from J, leaving 7 bases between them. There are 14 residues in the CDR3. The CDR3 nucleotides read TGTGCCATCAGTGATGGGACTAGCACAGATACGCAGTATTTT. This gives the protein CAISDGTSTDTQYF.

This chain joins TRBV5-1 and TRBJ2-1, with 12 bases fitting TRBD2. The CDR3 is 15 residues long. CDR1 and CDR2 (germline): SGHRS, YFSETQ. Germline trimming cut 5 bases from V and 8 bases from J; bases unmatched to any gene: 8. CDR3 sequence: CASRPTSGRSDEQFF. The CDR3 DNA sequence: TGCGCCAGCAGACCGACTAGCGGGAGAAGTGATGAGCAGTTCTTC.

This clone occurred a few times. The rearrangement links TRBV12-5 to TRBJ2-1; a possible D gene is TRBD2 (7 bases). The CDR3 contains 16 residues. Germline V gives CDR1 LGHNT, CDR2 FRNRAP. Trimming stripped 7 bases from V and 4 bases from J, with 20 bases between. The CDR3 DNA is TGTGCTAGTGATCTTGGGGGGGCGTCCCTTTACAATGAGCAGTTCTTC. Translating gives CASDLGGASLYNEQFF.

This rearrangement joins TRBV27 to TRBJ2-1; 14 nucleotides align to TRBD2. This CDR3 spans 16 amino acids. From germline, CDR1 is MNHEY and CDR2 SMNVEV (reference sequence). The junction had 8 bases not matched to a gene; V was cut back by 7 bases and J by 6 bases. The CDR3 region is CASTLSGTSGSNEQFF. The CDR3, as DNA: TGTGCCAGCACCTTATCCGGGACTAGCGGGAGCAATGAGCAGTTCTTC.

This clone was seen once. The V call is TRBV7-9, the J call TRBJ1-6; D is uncertain. CDR1 is SEHNR and CDR2 is FQNEAQ in the germline V gene (reference sequence). V was clipped by 3 bases and J by 0 bases, with 12 bases between them. CDR3 length: 17 residues. The CDR3 region is CASSFTQQSSYNSPLHF. CDR3 sequence (DNA): TGTGCCAGCAGCTTTACGCAACAAAGCTCCTATAATTCACCCCTCCACTTT.

V gene TRBV9 combines with J gene TRBJ2-2; 10 bases fit TRBD1. V lost 0 bases and J lost 3; bases outside the gene matches: 8. The germline gives CDR1 SGDLS, CDR2 YYNGEE. CDR3 length equals 18 residues. The CDR3 here is CASSVGPVDRGYTGELFF. DNA of the CDR3: TGTGCCAGCAGCGTAGGTCCGGTGGACAGGGGGTACACCGGGGAGCTGTTTTTT.

V usage is TRBV6-5 and J usage is TRBJ1-2; 7 nucleotides line up with TRBD1. Germline loops: CDR1 MNHEY, CDR2 SVGAGI. The CDR3 runs 14 residues. V shed 5 bases, J shed 4 bases, and the junction held 7 bases outside the gene matches. CDR3 nucleotides: TGTGCCAGCAGTGTAACAGGGGATGGCTATGGCTACACCTTC. Protein: CASSVTGDGYGYTF.

J is TRBJ2-7 and V is TRBV5-1; 8 nucleotides align to TRBD1. CDR1 is SGHRS, CDR2 YFSETQ, per germline. There are 13 residues in the CDR3. V was pared by 7 bases and J by 2 bases, with 5 bases of the junction left unmatched. CDR3 sequence reads: CASGRDRTYEQYF. CDR3 DNA: TGCGCCAGCGGCCGGGACAGGACCTACGAGCAGTACTTC. Combining the CDR3 with reference TRBV5-1 and TRBJ2-7 gives the whole variable domain KAGVTQTPRYLIKTRGQQVTLSCSPISGHRSVSWYQQTPGQGLQFLFEYFSETQRNKGNFPGRFSGRQFSNSRSEMNVSTLELGDSALYLCASGRDRTYEQYFGPGTRLTVT.

This CDR3 is CASSFWASGGPYEQYF. In DNA form, the CDR3 reads TGTGCCAGCAGTTTTTGGGCTAGCGGGGGGCCCTACGAGCAGTACTTC. The chain links TRBV27 to TRBJ2-7, with 11 positions matching TRBD2. The V gene end was trimmed by 3 bases and the J gene end by 2 bases; junction bases not matched to a gene: 6. The germline CDR1 and CDR2 sequences are MNHEY and SMNVEV (reference sequence). This CDR3 comprises 16 residues.

This clone was seen more than once but under ten times. The chain has TRBV4-2 and TRBJ2-5; tentatively, D is TRBD2 (7 bases). The closer fit of TRBJ2-7 to the DNA end suggests the J call may be wrong. Germline loops: CDR1 LGHNA, CDR2 YNFKEQ. CDR3 length equals 15 residues. The CDR3 DNA follows: TGTGCCAGCAGCCAAGACAGGGGAGGGTTTTACGAGCAGTACTTC. The encoded protein is CASSQDRGGFYEQYF.

This clone was observed a single time. The CDR3 region is CATSRDLGQETQYF. DNA of the CDR3: TGTGCCACCAGCAGAGATCTAGGCCAAGAGACCCAGTACTTC. The V and J genes are TRBV15 and TRBJ2-5; the D is unclear. CDR3 length: 14 amino acids. V was shortened by 0 bases and J by 1 base, with 6 bases between the two germline ends. CDR1 LNHNV and CDR2 YYDKDF come from the germline V gene (reference sequence).

The chain uses TRBV5-4 and TRBJ2-5, with 7 nucleotides matching TRBD2. The DNA matches TRBJ2-7 better at its end, which makes the J call doubtful. Germline V gene lookup returns CDR1 SGHNT and CDR2 YYREEE (reference sequence). This CDR3 has 14 amino acids. The CDR3 sequence is CASSLRGSRNEQYF. CDR3 coding DNA: TGTGCCAGCAGCTTGCGCGGGAGTCGGAACGAGCAGTACTTC.

The rearrangement links TRBV5-4 to TRBJ2-7; TRBD2 might be the D (5 bases). CDR1 and CDR2 (germline): SGHNT, YYREEE (reference sequence). The CDR3 consists of 16 residues. Deletions cut 4 bases from V and 5 bases from J, with 22 bases between. CDR3 residues: CASSPAPGSRVNEQYF. CDR3 sequence (DNA): TGTGCCAGCAGCCCAGCTCCCGGGTCGCGGGTAAACGAGCAGTACTTC. The complete variable domain, with remaining parts taken from reference TRBV5-4 and TRBJ2-7, reads ETGVTQSPTHLIKTRGQQVTLRCSSQSGHNTVSWYQQALGQGPQFIFQYYREEENGRGNFPPRFSGLQFPNYSSELNVNALELDDSALYLCASSPAPGSRVNEQYFGPGTRLTVT.

The CDR3 DNA reads TGTGCCAGCAGTCCCGGGCAGGGGAGTTACGAGCAGTACTTC. It codes for CASSPGQGSYEQYF. The J gene is TRBJ2-5, the V gene TRBV2, with D maybe TRBD1 (6 bases). Near its end, the DNA agrees better with TRBJ2-7, so the J call may be wrong. The germline V gene has CDR1 SNHLY and CDR2 FYNNEI. The CDR3 length is 14 residues.

This clone appeared a few times. The J gene is TRBJ1-5, the V gene TRBV10-3; perhaps TRBD1 as D (5 bases). V lost 6 bases to trimming and J lost 3 bases, with 12 bases between them. This CDR3 contains 14 residues. Germline V lookup: CDR1 ENHRY, CDR2 SYGVKD. CDR3 coding DNA: TGTGCCATCAGCACAACAGGCGTCAATCAGCCCCAGCATTTT. Translated, it gives CAISTTGVNQPQHF.

The rearrangement joins TRBV29-1 to TRBJ2-1; 8 nucleotides line up with TRBD2. CDR3 size: 14 residues. Trimming removed 3 bases from V and 2 bases from J; junction bases left unmatched: 3. Germline CDR1 reads SQVTM; CDR2 reads ANQGSEA. The DNA for the CDR3 is TGCAGCGTTGATACTAGCGGAACCTACAATGAGCAGTTCTTC. Its protein product is CSVDTSGTYNEQFF.

CDR3 coding DNA: TGTGCCTGGAGCCCCGGAAGCCTGAGGGCTTTCTTT. It specifies CAWSPGSLRAFF. The genes are TRBV30 and TRBJ1-1; D is uncertain. CDR3 length: 12 amino acids. V dropped 3 bases and J dropped 11 bases, with 16 bases sitting between them. In germline, CDR1 is GTSNPN, CDR2 SVGIG (reference sequence).